The entry below describes one TCR beta chain. Its antigen is unknown. The assay was immunoSEQ multiplex PCR, and TCRdb's table has in-frame clones only and misses some. The sample contains about 80,000 clones, about 85% of which appear only once. This sample is drawn from a study of PD-L1 blockade in urothelial cancer. About the research overall: Investigators checked blood 3 weeks (second dose) and 6 weeks after treatment start.

General study findings and limits: Durable-benefit patients expanded tumor-associated blood clones more at 3 weeks.

Samples spanned pretreatment and treatment, with 1 to 8 time points per patient. The V and J ends lost 2 bases and 1 base respectively, with 5 bases between them. Germline assignment: CDR1 SGHNT and CDR2 YENEEA. The CDR3 runs to 13 residues. Sequenced here: PBMCs, sampled around atezolizumab (anti-PD-L1) treatment. The receptor's source is a woman aged 65 to 85 with urothelial cancer. The V gene is TRBV11-3, the J gene TRBJ1-1, with a weak D call TRBD1 (5 bases). CDR3 loop: CASSLQGNTEAFF. CDR3 sequence (DNA): TGTGCCAGCAGCTTACAGGGGAACACTGAAGCTTTCTTT.